Below are 8 T cell receptor beta chains sequenced from a single sample in a study of cytomegalovirus exposure and HLA in healthy donors (dated by TCRdb to 2015 to 2018). Receptor amplification or capture employed the immunoSEQ multiplex PCR assay. A mixture of 60 forward primers for TCR Vbeta segments and 13 reverse primers for TCR Jbeta segments was used in the multiplex PCR. The immuneACCESS repertoire file appears here via TCRdb, limited to in-frame rearrangements. These files lack a portion of the clones; in checked studies, under half of the deficit traces to unresolved V genes, and the cause of the others is not known. This sample comprises approximately 99,000 clones, roughly 83% of them detected only once. The ten largest clonotypes hold about 3.6% of the sample. Material: PBMCs. These receptors came from a male donor in good health and CMV-seropositive.

On this clone itself: The sample has other DNA sequences that encode this CDR3 too. For the CDR3, the DNA is TGCAGCGTGGATGGACAGGGGGCTGAAGCTTTCTTT. This encodes CSVDGQGAEAFF. The rearrangement joins TRBV29-1 to TRBJ1-1; 10 bases are a match to TRBD1. Per germline, CDR1 SQVTM and CDR2 ANQGSEA. V was clipped by 6 bases and J by 6 bases; unmatched bases: 4. CDR3 size: 12 residues.

The chain employs TRBV5-1 and TRBJ1-1; 7 bases map to TRBD1. The CDR3 is 13 residues long. V dropped 0 bases and J dropped 10; count of bases not matched to a gene: 6. Germline CDR1 reads SGHRS; CDR2 reads YFSETQ. Written as DNA, the CDR3 is TGCGCCAGCAGCTTGGGGGACAGAAATCGAGCTTTCTTT. Translating it yields CASSLGDRNRAFF.

This chain uses TRBV4-3 with TRBJ1-1; D possibly corresponds to TRBD1 (5 bases). CDR3 length: 14 residues. Germline V CDR1 and CDR2: LGHNA, YSLEER. V lost 4 bases and J 2 bases, leaving 11 bases between the germline ends. The CDR3 DNA reads as TGCGCCAGCAGCCCTGGACACGGAAACACTGAAGCTTTCTTT. The encoded protein is CASSPGHGNTEAFF.

V and J are TRBV5-1 and TRBJ2-5, with D possibly being TRBD2 (5 bases). The CDR3 runs to 13 residues. The V end lost 4 bases, the J end lost 2 bases, and 9 bases lay between the germline ends. Per the germline V gene, CDR1 is SGHRS and CDR2 is YFSETQ. CDR3 in DNA: TGCGCCAGCAGCAGGGAGATGCAAGAGACCCAGTACTTC. This sequence encodes CASSREMQETQYF.

This chain uses TRBV5-1 with TRBJ2-1; 9 nucleotides agree with TRBD2. Germline CDR1 reads SGHRS; CDR2 reads YFSETQ. The V segment lost 1 base and the J segment 2 bases; nucleotides outside the gene matches: 4. This CDR3 region has 16 residues. The DNA for the CDR3 is TGCGCCAGCAGCTTGCCAGCGGGGGGACCCTACAATGAGCAGTTCTTC. Its translation is CASSLPAGGPYNEQFF.

CDR3 region: CASSVSPGNTIYF. The CDR3 nucleotides read TGTGCCAGCAGCGTAAGCCCCGGAAACACCATATATTTT. The gene calls are TRBV7-6 and TRBJ1-3, with unresolved D. V lost 5 bases and J 4 bases, leaving 9 bases between the germline ends. Germline V CDR1 and CDR2: SGHVS, FNYEAQ. The CDR3 has 13 residues.

The chain joins TRBV7-2 to TRBJ1-5; no reliable D call. The germline V gene encodes CDR1 SGHTA and CDR2 FQGNSA. The CDR3 runs 15 residues. V was pared by 2 bases and J by 1 base, with 9 bases between. The DNA of the CDR3 is TGTGCCAGCAGCTTAACCCCCGGGAGCAATCAGCCCCAGCATTTT. Amino acid sequence: CASSLTPGSNQPQHF.

The CDR3 protein is CSVESRGDKGYTF. CDR3 coding DNA: TGCAGCGTTGAAAGTCGGGGGGATAAAGGCTACACCTTC. This chain connects TRBV29-1 to TRBJ1-2; D perhaps matches TRBD1 (5 bases). Per germline, CDR1 SQVTM and CDR2 ANQGSEA. The CDR3 is 13 amino acids. V lost 2 bases to trimming and J lost 8 bases, with 15 bases between them.